A single sample gave rise to the 31 T cell receptor beta chains below, sequenced in a study of T cells in Graves' hyperthyroidism and ophthalmopathy. It was RNA transcripts that yielded the amplified TCR beta CDR3 regions. The study used the HTBI primer set for a first-round RT-PCR of the TCR CDR3. TCRdb called the multiplex PCR reads again in MiXCR, with one record for every CDR3 protein. Among approximately 530,000 distinct CDR3 sequences listed, around 17% were seen once. The sequenced sample was blood. Receptor source: a woman aged 18-30 years with Graves' hyperthyroidism.

This clonotype has only one observation. The J gene is TRBJ1-5, the V gene TRBV4-1; 8 bases align to TRBD1. Trimming took 3 bases from V and 4 from J; bases not matched to a gene: 11. The germline gives CDR1 MGHRA, CDR2 YSYEKL. This CDR3 has 17 amino acids. CDR3 residues: CASSQDLDRGGNQPQHF. As DNA, the CDR3 is TGCGCCAGCAGCCAGGATCTAGACAGGGGAGGTAATCAGCCCCAGCATTTT.

There are many counts of this clonotype. The CDR3 is CASSPLGLAGGLSSDTQYF. The CDR3 DNA sequence: TGTGCCAGCAGTCCTTTGGGACTAGCGGGAGGGCTAAGCTCAGATACGCAGTATTTT. The chain carries TRBV28 and TRBJ2-3, with 16 bases lining up with TRBD2. This CDR3 comprises 19 residues. From germline, CDR1 is MDHEN and CDR2 SYDVKM. Trimming cost V 5 bases and J 4 bases; bases outside gene matches: 12.

This clonotype was found many times. This chain links TRBV20-1 with TRBJ1-6; 7 nucleotides align to TRBD1. The CDR3 totals 15 residues. The germline V gene encodes CDR1 DFQATT and CDR2 SNEGSKA (reference sequence). V shed 1 base and J 7 bases; nucleotides not matched to a gene: 7. The DNA for the CDR3 is TGCAGTGCTAGAGGTCCGACAGGGAACAATTCACCCCTCCACTTT. Encoded protein: CSARGPTGNNSPLHF.

Notes on this clonotype: This may be a read error: a much more frequent sequence differs by one nucleotide. This chain joins TRBV24-1 and TRBJ1-1, with D hard to call. Germline CDR1 is KGHDR and CDR2 is SFDVKD. Between the trimmed V and J ends, which lost 5 bases and 10 bases, there was a span of 13 bases. The CDR3 is 12 residues long. Here the CDR3 DNA reads TGTGCCACCAGTGGGTCCGGAACAAGAGCTTTCTTT. This encodes CATSGSGTRAFF.

This clonotype was counted at least ten times. The chain has TRBV6-6 and TRBJ2-2; TRBD2 aligns across 11 bases. Germline loops: CDR1 MNHNY, CDR2 SVGAGI (reference sequence). V was clipped by 2 bases and J by 8 bases; unmatched bases: 7. The CDR3 has 16 residues. CDR3 in amino acids: CASSYVLAGDRGELFF. In nucleotides, the CDR3 is TGTGCCAGCAGTTACGTACTAGCGGGGGACCGTGGGGAGCTGTTTTTT.

This rearrangement joins TRBV6-2 or TRBV6-3 to TRBJ1-5; TRBD1 is a possible D gene (5 bases). CDR1 is MNHEY, CDR2 SVGEGT, per germline. Trimming shortened V by 2 bases and J by 6 bases, and 5 bases separated the two germline ends. The CDR3 is 12 residues long. The CDR3: CASSYGGQPQHF. CDR3 bases: TGTGCCAGCAGTTACGGGGGTCAGCCCCAGCATTTT.

This rearrangement joins TRBV27 to TRBJ1-1; D unclear. Germline loops: CDR1 MNHEY, CDR2 SMNVEV (reference sequence). Trimming removed 3 bases from V and 1 base from J, with 18 bases in between. CDR3 size: 17 residues. CDR3 region: CASSFRNQRMRNTEAFF. As DNA, the CDR3 is TGTGCCAGCAGTTTCCGGAACCAAAGGATGCGGAACACTGAAGCTTTCTTT.

This clonotype was observed many times. The V and J genes are TRBV20-1 and TRBJ1-5; no clear D gene. The CDR3 totals 12 residues. Trimming shortened V by 3 bases and J by 1 base, and 4 bases separated the two germline ends. From germline, CDR1 is DFQATT and CDR2 SNEGSKA (reference sequence). For the CDR3, the DNA is TGCAGTGCTAGCTTGAGCAATCAGCCCCAGCATTTT. Translated: CSASLSNQPQHF.

This clonotype was found many times. The V gene is TRBV28, the J gene TRBJ1-5, with TRBD1 matching 8 bases. After removal of 6 bases from V and 2 bases from J, the junction contained 6 bases not matched to a gene. The CDR3 totals 15 residues. CDR1 MDHEN and CDR2 SYDVKM come from the germline V gene. Here the CDR3 reads CASRYDRGGNQPQHF. Written as DNA, the CDR3 is TGTGCCAGCAGGTATGACAGGGGAGGCAATCAGCCCCAGCATTTT.

This clonotype showed up just a few times. V usage is TRBV7-9 and J usage is TRBJ2-7; D not certain. Trimming removed 5 bases from V and 7 bases from J, with 9 bases in between. The CDR3 has 11 residues. The germline V gene encodes CDR1 SEHNR and CDR2 FQNEAQ (reference sequence). The CDR3 bases are TGTGCCAGCAGCCCCTTGAGTGAGCAGTACTTC. Its translation: CASSPLSEQYF.

This rearrangement joins TRBV4-1 to TRBJ2-3; tentative D call: TRBD2 (6 bases). The V end lost 3 bases, the J end lost 0 bases, and 19 bases lay between the germline ends. The CDR3 totals 18 residues. The germline gives CDR1 MGHRA, CDR2 YSYEKL. CDR3 residues: CASSQVVLAPGSTDTQYF. Here the CDR3 DNA reads TGCGCCAGCAGCCAGGTGGTTCTAGCGCCAGGGAGCACAGATACGCAGTATTTT.

The V and J genes are TRBV10-1 and TRBJ1-1; D uncertain. Between the trimmed V and J ends, which lost 9 bases and 4 bases, there was a span of 18 bases. Germline V lookup: CDR1 WNHNN, CDR2 SYGVQD (reference sequence). This CDR3 is 14 amino acids long. In DNA, the CDR3 is TGCGCCAGTTTGATTGAACGGTCGTCCACTGAAGCTTTCTTT. Protein sequence: CASLIERSSTEAFF.

There are many counts of this clonotype. The chain recombines TRBV28 with TRBJ2-1, with D perhaps matching TRBD2 (6 bases). The CDR3 has 15 residues. Trimming stripped 6 bases from V and 2 bases from J, with 14 bases between. CDR1 is MDHEN and CDR2 is SYDVKM in the germline V gene. The CDR3 reads CASSPSGPTYNEQFF. Written as DNA, the CDR3 is TGTGCCAGCAGCCCCAGCGGGCCCACCTACAATGAGCAGTTCTTC.

In this sample, this clonotype turned up a few times. The gene calls are TRBV30 and TRBJ1-5, with D hard to call. The CDR3 is 12 amino acids. The V and J ends lost 4 bases and 6 bases respectively, with 10 bases between them. Looked up from germline, CDR1 is GTSNPN and CDR2 is SVGIG (reference sequence). The CDR3, as DNA: TGTGCCTGGACCCGGGGTGGTCAGCCCCAGCATTTT. Its translation: CAWTRGGQPQHF.

This clonotype was counted many times. The genes are TRBV6-2 or TRBV6-3 and TRBJ1-1; tentative D call: TRBD1 (5 bases). This CDR3 has 14 amino acids. Germline loops: CDR1 MNHEY, CDR2 SVGEGT. The V and J ends lost 7 bases and 0 bases respectively, with 12 bases between them. CDR3 nucleotide sequence: TGTGCCAGCAAGAGGGGATCCATGAACACTGAAGCTTTCTTT. Translating gives CASKRGSMNTEAFF.

This clonotype showed up just a few times. The chain employs TRBV5-1 and TRBJ2-5; maybe TRBD1 (6 bases). The CDR3 totals 15 residues. V lost 4 bases to trimming and J lost 4 bases, with 17 bases between them. Germline V gives CDR1 SGHRS, CDR2 YFSETQ. The CDR3 DNA follows: TGCGCCAGCAGCATCCTACAGGGTGGAGGAGAGACCCAGTACTTC. Protein product: CASSILQGGGETQYF. Based on the CDR3 plus reference TRBV5-1 and TRBJ2-5, the full variable domain is KAGVTQTPRYLIKTRGQQVTLSCSPISGHRSVSWYQQTPGQGLQFLFEYFSETQRNKGNFPGRFSGRQFSNSRSEMNVSTLELGDSALYLCASSILQGGGETQYFGPGTRLLVL.

This clonotype showed up many times. The chain is built from TRBV20-1 and TRBJ2-7; perhaps TRBD1 as D (6 bases). There are 11 residues in the CDR3. Per germline, CDR1 DFQATT and CDR2 SNEGSKA (reference sequence). V lost 3 bases, J lost 9 bases, and 12 bases lay in between. DNA for the CDR3: TGCAGTGCTAGTGGGCAGGGGTGGCAGTACTTC. Protein: CSASGQGWQYF.

This clonotype was seen a handful of times. The rearrangement links TRBV12-3 or TRBV12-4 to TRBJ1-3; 9 positions agree with TRBD1. The CDR3 runs 18 residues. V lost 3 bases and J lost 4; bases outside the gene matches: 13. CDR3 sequence: CASSFFLGQGPQGNTIYF. In nucleotides, the CDR3 is TGTGCCAGCAGTTTCTTCTTGGGACAGGGCCCTCAGGGAAACACCATATATTTT.

Ten or more counts support this clonotype. V and J are TRBV18 and TRBJ2-5; D gene ambiguous. CDR1 and CDR2 from the germline V gene are KGHSH and LQKENI. V lost 4 bases and J lost 5, with 8 bases in between. The CDR3 length is 12 residues. The CDR3 DNA reads TGTGCCAGCTCACTAGCTGTGGAGACCCAGTACTTC. This sequence encodes CASSLAVETQYF.

The chain links TRBV19 to TRBJ2-7; D is undetermined. Per the germline V gene, CDR1 is LNHDA and CDR2 is SQIVND (reference sequence). The CDR3 consists of 14 residues. V lost 7 bases and J lost 2, with 15 bases in between. The CDR3 reads CASKRAGSTYEQYF. The CDR3 bases are TGTGCCAGTAAACGGGCCGGATCCACCTACGAGCAGTACTTC.

The table lists this clonotype with many counts. The chain carries TRBV2 and TRBJ1-1; the D gene is possibly TRBD1 (5 bases). Trimming took off 0 bases at V and 11 bases at J, with 13 bases between the two ends. CDR1 and CDR2 from the germline V gene are SNHLY and FYNNEI. The CDR3 has 13 residues. The CDR3 loop reads CASSEARGGKAFF. DNA of the CDR3: TGTGCCAGCAGTGAAGCCCGGGGCGGTAAGGCTTTCTTT.

Only a few counts were recorded for this clonotype. The chain employs TRBV10-3 and TRBJ1-2; D remains unclear. Deletions cut 6 bases from V and 5 bases from J, with 7 bases between. The CDR3 extends over 11 amino acids. Germline V lookup: CDR1 ENHRY, CDR2 SYGVKD. The CDR3 is CAIRQGYGYTF. CDR3 coding DNA: TGTGCCATCAGGCAAGGATATGGCTACACCTTC.

This clonotype was counted many times. The rearrangement uses TRBV27 and TRBJ2-6, with TRBD1 identical over 9 bases. CDR3 size: 16 residues. Germline V gene lookup returns CDR1 MNHEY and CDR2 SMNVEV (reference sequence). V shed 8 bases and J 4 bases; nucleotides not matched to a gene: 9. The DNA for the CDR3 is TGTGCCAGCGGATTGAACAGGGGGCTCGGGGCCAACGTCCTGACTTTC. Protein sequence: CASGLNRGLGANVLTF.

The gene calls are TRBV7-2 and TRBJ2-2, with D possibly called TRBD1 or TRBD2 (5 bases each). From germline, CDR1 is SGHTA and CDR2 FQGNSA. CDR3 length: 17 amino acids. V lost 5 bases to trimming and J lost 2 bases, with 18 bases between them. The CDR3 sequence: CASSRSSRDGNTGELFF. CDR3 nucleotides: TGTGCCAGCAGCCGAAGTAGTCGGGACGGAAACACCGGGGAGCTGTTTTTT.

This clonotype was counted only a few times. The J gene is TRBJ2-1, the V gene TRBV29-1, with D tentatively TRBD1 or TRBD2 (5 bases each). The CDR3 runs to 13 residues. Germline V gives CDR1 SQVTM, CDR2 ANQGSEA. The ends were cut back, 7 bases at V and 7 bases at J, with 17 bases in the middle. The CDR3 DNA follows: TGCAGCGAGCCCCTTGAGGGGTGTAATGAGCAGTTCTTC. This translates into CSEPLEGCNEQFF.

This clonotype was recorded many times. The CDR3 DNA follows: TGCAGTGCTAGAGATGAGGGAGGGGACGGGGAGCTGTTTTTT. Protein sequence: CSARDEGGDGELFF. The V and J genes are TRBV20-1 and TRBJ2-2; 7 bases match TRBD2. Trimming cost V 0 bases and J 7 bases; bases outside gene matches: 5. Germline CDR1 DFQATT, CDR2 SNEGSKA (reference sequence). The CDR3 sequence is 14 residues long.

This clonotype was counted a few times. The chain combines TRBV9 with TRBJ2-7; D remains unclear. This CDR3 spans 12 amino acids. V lost 7 bases and J lost 3, with 11 bases in between. CDR1 and CDR2 from the germline V gene are SGDLS and YYNGEE. CDR3 in amino acids: CASGTADYEQYF. CDR3 DNA: TGTGCCAGCGGAACAGCTGACTACGAGCAGTACTTC.

In regard to this clonotype: Mismatch with germline at one junction end may stem from a read error. This rearrangement joins TRBV20-1 to TRBJ1-6; perhaps TRBD1 as D (6 bases). The CDR3 is made up of 15 amino acids. CDR1 and CDR2 (germline): DFQATT, SNEGSKA (reference sequence). The CDR3 bases are TGCAGTGCTAGAACAGGGCGCTCCTATAATTCACCCCACCACTTT. Protein sequence: CSARTGRSYNSPHHF.

This chain links TRBV6-5 with TRBJ2-7; D is possibly TRBD2 (6 bases). V gave up 2 bases and J gave up 3 bases, with 14 bases separating them. Germline V gives CDR1 MNHEY, CDR2 SVGAGI. CDR3 size: 15 residues. The CDR3: CASSYGQADYYEQYF. CDR3 DNA sequence: TGTGCCAGCAGTTACGGGCAGGCGGACTACTACGAGCAGTACTTC.

This clonotype was counted only a few times. The chain links TRBV18 to TRBJ1-5; D is possibly TRBD1 (6 bases). Germline CDR1 is KGHSH and CDR2 is LQKENI. V was pared by 2 bases and J by 3 bases, with 11 bases between. This CDR3 contains 15 residues. CDR3 loop: CASSPTDSFNQPQHF. The CDR3 DNA is TGTGCCAGCTCACCAACGGACAGTTTCAATCAGCCCCAGCATTTT.

There are many counts of this clonotype. CDR3 nucleotide sequence: TGTGCCAGCAGCTTTAGCGGGGGACCCTACAATGAGCAGTTCTTC. Translated, it gives CASSFSGGPYNEQFF. V usage is TRBV11-3 and J usage is TRBJ2-1; TRBD2 matches at 9 bases. Trimming cost V 3 bases and J 2 bases; bases outside gene matches: 2. In germline, CDR1 is SGHNT, CDR2 YENEEA. The CDR3 totals 15 residues. Combining the CDR3 with reference TRBV11-3 and TRBJ2-1 gives the whole variable domain EAGVVQSPRYKIIEKKQPVAFWCNPISGHNTLYWYLQNLGQGPELLIRYENEEAVDDSQLPKDRFSAERLKGVDSTLKIQPAELGDSAVYLCASSFSGGPYNEQFFGPGTRLTVL.